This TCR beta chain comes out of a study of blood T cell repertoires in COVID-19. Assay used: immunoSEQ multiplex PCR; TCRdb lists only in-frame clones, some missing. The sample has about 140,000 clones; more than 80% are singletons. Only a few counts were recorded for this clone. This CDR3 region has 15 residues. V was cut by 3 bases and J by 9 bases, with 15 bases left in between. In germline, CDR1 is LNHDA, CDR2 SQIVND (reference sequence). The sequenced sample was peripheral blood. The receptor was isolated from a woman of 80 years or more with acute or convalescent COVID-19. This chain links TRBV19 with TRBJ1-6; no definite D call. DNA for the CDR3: TGTGCCAGTAGTATGCGGTGGCACCCGGGTTCACCCCTCCACTTT. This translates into CASSMRWHPGSPLHF.